These T cell receptor beta chains were read from a single sample in a study of control samples from healthy donors and cancer patients. TCRdb's table, derived via immunoSEQ multiplex PCR, lists solely in-frame clones and lacks some. The sample carries 150,000 or so clones, more than 85% recorded once. Sequencing was done on a sample of blood. These receptors were taken from a man between 18 and 35 years old in good health. Both conserved end residues are part of each CDR3. Fields, in order: clone size, J gene, V gene, D gene, CDR3 protein, CDR3 DNA. D genes are given only for firm matches. Clone size is given for some rows only: seen once, a few or many times, or a class if the clone is expanded.

NA | TRBJ1-1 | TRBV12-3/TRBV12-4 | TRBD1 | CASRDRAEAFF | TGTGCCAGCAGGGACAGGGCCGAAGCTTTCTTT
NA | TRBJ2-1 | TRBV7-9 | TRBD2 | CASSPTSGAGYGEQFF | TGTGCCAGCAGCCCAACTAGCGGGGCTGGATACGGGGAGCAGTTCTTC
NA | TRBJ2-5 | TRBV13 | TRBD1 | CASSETGTAKETQYF | TGTGCCAGCAGCGAAACCGGGACAGCTAAAGAGACCCAGTACTTC
NA | TRBJ2-7 | TRBV13 | TRBD2 | CASSQVAGARSYEQYF | TGTGCCAGCAGCCAAGTAGCGGGGGCCCGCTCCTACGAGCAGTACTTC
NA | TRBJ2-7 | TRBV27 | NA | CASRTYEQYF | TGTGCCAGCAGAACCTACGAGCAGTACTTC
NA | TRBJ1-5 | TRBV6-5 | TRBD1 | CASSYGQGYQPQHF | TGTGCCAGCAGTTACGGACAGGGGTATCAGCCCCAGCATTTT
few | TRBJ1-3 | TRBV5-6 | NA | CASTMTFSGNTIYF | TGTGCCAGCACCATGACATTCTCTGGAAACACCATATATTTT
once | TRBJ1-1 | TRBV4-1 | NA | CASSHQQGSWTEAFF | TGCGCCAGCAGCCACCAACAGGGCTCATGGACTGAAGCTTTCTTT
NA | TRBJ1-6 | TRBV5-5 | NA | CASSLGSSYNSPLHF | TGTGCCAGCAGCTTAGGAAGCTCCTATAATTCACCCCTCCACTTT
NA | TRBJ2-7 | TRBV11-2 | NA | CASSWTPTGVAYEQYF | TGTGCCAGCAGCTGGACGCCTACAGGAGTAGCCTACGAGCAGTACTTC
NA | TRBJ1-3 | TRBV2 | NA | CASTEGTTSGNTIYF | TGTGCCAGCACGGAAGGAACTACCTCTGGAAACACCATATATTTT
NA | TRBJ1-1 | TRBV11-2 | NA | CASSLDRRGATEAFF | TGTGCCAGCAGCTTAGACCGCAGGGGAGCCACTGAAGCTTTCTTT
NA | TRBJ2-7 | TRBV29-1 | NA | CSVEGQGLEQYF | TGCAGCGTTGAAGGGCAAGGGCTCGAGCAGTACTTC
few | TRBJ1-4 | TRBV6-6 | NA | CASSLNGVGELFF | TGTGCCAGCAGTCTTAACGGAGTAGGGGAACTGTTTTTT